This entry lists 9 T cell receptor beta chains sequenced from one sample in a study of T cell responses to AZD1222 COVID-19 vaccine. Libraries were prepared by immunoSEQ multiplex PCR; TCRdb keeps only in-frame clonotypes and omits some of them. Of around 130,000 clones listed, 88% are singletons. This material consisted of peripheral blood, taken on day 0 of MenACWY control vaccination. The receptors come from an adult in good health.

The V gene is TRBV5-1, the J gene TRBJ2-6; D unresolved. V lost 1 base and J lost 0, with 11 bases in between. The CDR3 totals 17 residues. CDR1 and CDR2 from the germline V gene are SGHRS and YFSETQ. DNA of the CDR3: TGCGCCAGCAGCTTGAATAGGAGCCCCTCTGGGGCCAACGTCCTGACTTTC. It specifies CASSLNRSPSGANVLTF.

This clone showed up just a few times. The DNA is omitted, as the CDR3 cannot be located on it reliably, and the CDR3 follows TCRdb's listing. The chain has TRBV28 and TRBJ1-2. Germline V lookup: CDR1 MDHEN, CDR2 SYDVKM. 14 amino acids form the CDR3, both terminal residues included. This CDR3 is CASSLAVDAYGYTF.

This clone appeared a few times. The CDR3 reads CASSPYSRRDEQYF. The DNA of the CDR3 is TGTGCCAGCTCCCCCTACTCCAGGAGGGACGAGCAGTACTTC. The J gene is TRBJ2-7, the V gene TRBV18; TRBD2 is a possible D gene (6 bases). The V and J ends lost 6 bases and 5 bases respectively, with 17 bases between them. This CDR3 is 14 amino acids long. Germline assignment: CDR1 KGHSH and CDR2 LQKENI.

The V gene is TRBV24-1, the J gene TRBJ1-1; no reliable D call. CDR1 is KGHDR, CDR2 SFDVKD, per germline. CDR3 length: 14 residues. Trimming stripped 2 bases from V and 10 bases from J, with 16 bases between. The CDR3 protein is CATSDSWVLEGAFF. CDR3 nucleotide sequence: TGTGCCACCAGTGATTCCTGGGTCCTAGAGGGAGCTTTCTTT.

This clone was seen just once. The J gene is TRBJ2-2, the V gene TRBV7-2, with TRBD2 matching over 8 bases. CDR1 is SGHTA, CDR2 FQGNSA, per germline. The ends lost 5 bases at V and 0 bases at J; junction bases unmatched: 8. The CDR3 is 17 residues long. For the CDR3, the DNA is TGTGCCAGCAGCAAAACCGGGACTAGGGCGAACACCGGGGAGCTGTTTTTT. Translation: CASSKTGTRANTGELFF. Combining the CDR3 with reference TRBV7-2 and TRBJ2-2 gives the whole variable domain GAGVSQSPSNKVTEKGKDVELRCDPISGHTALYWYRQSLGQGLEFLIYFQGNSAPDKSGLPSDRFSAERTGGSVSTLTIQRTQQEDSAVYLCASSKTGTRANTGELFFGEGSRLTVL.

The V gene is TRBV5-1, the J gene TRBJ2-5; D remains ambiguous. The CDR3 totals 13 residues. The V and J ends lost 0 bases and 7 bases respectively, with 10 bases between them. Germline V CDR1 and CDR2: SGHRS, YFSETQ. The CDR3 DNA is TGCGCCAGCAGCTTGGAGTCCTGGTCGACCCAGTACTTC. Its protein is CASSLESWSTQYF.

The chain uses TRBV7-9 and TRBJ1-4; D is unclear. The CDR3 covers 15 residues. Germline V gene data show CDR1 as SEHNR and CDR2 as FQNEAQ (reference sequence). The V and J ends lost 5 bases and 4 bases respectively, with 14 bases between them. The CDR3 sequence is CASSLGRGINEKLFF. CDR3 coding DNA: TGTGCCAGCAGCCTTGGACGCGGGATTAATGAAAAACTGTTTTTT.

V usage is TRBV19 and J usage is TRBJ2-2; D gene unclear. Trimming took off 2 bases at V and 2 bases at J, with 6 bases between the two ends. Germline V lookup: CDR1 LNHDA, CDR2 SQIVND (reference sequence). The CDR3 is 14 amino acids. This CDR3 reads CASSITRNTGELFF. CDR3 bases: TGTGCCAGTAGTATAACCAGAAACACCGGGGAGCTGTTTTTT. The full variable domain, its missing parts supplied by reference TRBV19 and TRBJ2-2, is DGGITQSPKYLFRKEGQNVTLSCEQNLNHDAMYWYRQDPGQGLRLIYYSQIVNDFQKGDIAEGYSVSREKKESFPLTVTSAQKNPTAFYLCASSITRNTGELFFGEGSRLTVL.

The chain links TRBV10-1 to TRBJ2-5; D ambiguous. The germline V gene has CDR1 WNHNN and CDR2 SYGVQD (reference sequence). The CDR3 contains 17 residues. Trimming took off 6 bases at V and 4 bases at J, with 24 bases between the two ends. The CDR3 is CASSLINSQRGRETQYF. The DNA for the CDR3 is TGCGCCAGCAGCCTGATTAACTCGCAGAGAGGCAGAGAGACCCAGTACTTC.